This entry lists 10 T cell receptor beta chains sequenced from one sample in a study of shared clonotypes between healthy human individuals. The protocol was immunoSEQ multiplex PCR, while the TCRdb copy is restricted to in-frame clones and leaves out a portion. Of millions of clones detected, around 96% appear once; the ten largest clones hold 1.1%. Naive CD8 populations comprised CD45RO-negative cells positively selected for CCR7, excluding terminally differentiated effector memory CD45RA+ cells. The specimen sequenced was naive CD8+ T cells sorted from blood. The receptors shown here come from a young man in good health.

The V gene is TRBV10-3, the J gene TRBJ1-1; D perhaps matches TRBD1 (5 bases). CDR1 and CDR2 (germline): ENHRY, SYGVKD. The V and J ends lost 0 bases and 0 bases respectively, with 11 bases between them. The CDR3 length is 16 residues. The CDR3 region has the DNA TGTGCCATCAGTGAGTCGAAGACAGATCTGAACACTGAAGCTTTCTTT. It specifies CAISESKTDLNTEAFF.

The chain joins TRBV4-1 to TRBJ1-3; TRBD1 is a possible D gene (5 bases). There are 17 residues in the CDR3. CDR1 and CDR2 (germline): MGHRA, YSYEKL. Trimming stripped 4 bases from V and 0 bases from J, with 16 bases between. CDR3 region: CASSPPQGGFSGNTIYF. The DNA for the CDR3 is TGCGCCAGCAGCCCACCCCAGGGAGGCTTCTCTGGAAACACCATATATTTT.

As regards this clone: Other DNA sequences in this sample translate to the same CDR3. V gene TRBV5-6 combines with J gene TRBJ2-7; tentatively, D is TRBD1 or TRBD2 (7 bases each). Trimming removed 3 bases at V and 1 base at J, with 11 bases between. CDR3 length: 14 amino acids. Looked up from germline, CDR1 is SGHDT and CDR2 is YYEEEE. The CDR3 nucleotides read TGTGCCAGCAGCTGGGGGGGACAGTCCTACGAGCAGTACTTC. Protein sequence: CASSWGGQSYEQYF.

This chain uses TRBV15 with TRBJ2-1; no definite D call. This CDR3 has 14 residues. The germline gives CDR1 LNHNV, CDR2 YYDKDF (reference sequence). V was pared by 3 bases and J by 1 base, with 7 bases between. The CDR3 coding sequence is TGTGCCACCAGCAGGATGGTTTCCTACAATGAGCAGTTCTTC. Its translation: CATSRMVSYNEQFF.

This chain links TRBV2 with TRBJ2-1; D is ambiguous. With 1 base removed from V and 5 bases from J, the gap between germline ends came to 18 bases. CDR1 SNHLY and CDR2 FYNNEI come from the germline V gene. The CDR3 is 17 residues long. This CDR3 reads CASSEGPSVSLDNEQFF. The CDR3, as DNA: TGTGCCAGCAGTGAAGGGCCCTCGGTCAGTCTAGACAATGAGCAGTTCTTC.

This chain connects TRBV9 to TRBJ2-1; D remains unclear. From germline, CDR1 is SGDLS and CDR2 YYNGEE. V was trimmed by 5 bases and J by 0 bases, leaving 12 bases between them. There are 15 residues in the CDR3. CDR3 nucleotides: TGTGCCAGCAGTTACCTTATAAGCTCCTACAATGAGCAGTTCTTC. Its protein is CASSYLISSYNEQFF.

This CDR3 is CASSSGATGELFF. As DNA, the CDR3 is TGTGCCAGCAGCTCAGGAGCCACCGGGGAGCTGTTTTTT. V is TRBV5-6 and J is TRBJ2-2, with D uncertain. The germline V gene encodes CDR1 SGHDT and CDR2 YYEEEE. The CDR3 is 13 amino acids. V dropped 3 bases and J dropped 4 bases, with 7 bases sitting between them. Drawing the rest from reference TRBV5-6 and TRBJ2-2, the complete variable domain is DAGVTQSPTHLIKTRGQQVTLRCSPKSGHDTVSWYQQALGQGPQFIFQYYEEEERQRGNFPDRFSGHQFPNYSSELNVNALLLGDSALYLCASSSGATGELFFGEGSRLTVL.

Points on this clone: The sample holds other DNA sequences that translate to the same CDR3. The chain uses TRBV4-1 and TRBJ1-5; D is ambiguous. V gave up 4 bases and J gave up 4 bases, with 8 bases separating them. The germline V gene has CDR1 MGHRA and CDR2 YSYEKL. The CDR3 loop spans 13 amino acids. In DNA form, the CDR3 reads TGCGCCAGCAGCCCGCCGGGGAATCAGCCCCAGCATTTT. As protein: CASSPPGNQPQHF.

The gene calls are TRBV7-2 and TRBJ2-7, with a tentative D call TRBD1 (5 bases). The CDR3 has 13 amino acids. The V and J ends lost 5 bases and 3 bases respectively, with 11 bases between them. Looked up from germline, CDR1 is SGHTA and CDR2 is FQGNSA. In nucleotides, the CDR3 is TGTGCCAGCAGCCCTGCGACAGACTACGAGCAGTACTTC. The encoded protein is CASSPATDYEQYF. The full variable domain, rest sourced from reference TRBV7-2 and TRBJ2-7, is GAGVSQSPSNKVTEKGKDVELRCDPISGHTALYWYRQSLGQGLEFLIYFQGNSAPDKSGLPSDRFSAERTGGSVSTLTIQRTQQEDSAVYLCASSPATDYEQYFGPGTRLTVT.

The gene calls are TRBV27 and TRBJ2-3, with D perhaps TRBD2 (6 bases). The V end lost 2 bases, the J end lost 4 bases, and 7 bases lay between the germline ends. Germline CDR1 and CDR2: MNHEY and SMNVEV (reference sequence). The length of the CDR3 is 13 residues. CDR3 amino acids: CASSLRESDTQYF. CDR3 DNA: TGTGCCAGCAGTTTACGGGAGTCAGATACGCAGTATTTT.